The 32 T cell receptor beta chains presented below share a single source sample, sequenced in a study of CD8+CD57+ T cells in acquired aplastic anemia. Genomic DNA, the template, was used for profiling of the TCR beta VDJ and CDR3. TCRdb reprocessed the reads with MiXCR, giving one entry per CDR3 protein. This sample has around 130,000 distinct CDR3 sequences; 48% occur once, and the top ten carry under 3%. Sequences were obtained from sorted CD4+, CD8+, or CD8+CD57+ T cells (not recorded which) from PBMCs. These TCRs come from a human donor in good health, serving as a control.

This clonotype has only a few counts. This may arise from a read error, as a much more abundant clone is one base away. The chain's CDR3 is CSPFPGGSTNEKLFF. CDR3 sequence (DNA): TGCAGTCCTTTTCCAGGGGGCTCGACTAATGAAAAACTGTTTTTT. The chain combines TRBV20-1 with TRBJ1-4; 8 positions agree with TRBD1. The V gene's germline CDR1 is DFQATT and CDR2 SNEGSKA (reference sequence). Unmatched junction bases numbered 10, after V lost 8 bases and J lost 2 bases. CDR3 size: 15 residues.

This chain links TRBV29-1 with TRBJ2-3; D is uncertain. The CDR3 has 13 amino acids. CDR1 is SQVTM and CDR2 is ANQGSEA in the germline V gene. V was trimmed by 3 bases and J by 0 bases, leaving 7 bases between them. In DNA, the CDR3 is TGCAGCGTTGACCAAGTTAGCACAGATACGCAGTATTTT. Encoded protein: CSVDQVSTDTQYF.

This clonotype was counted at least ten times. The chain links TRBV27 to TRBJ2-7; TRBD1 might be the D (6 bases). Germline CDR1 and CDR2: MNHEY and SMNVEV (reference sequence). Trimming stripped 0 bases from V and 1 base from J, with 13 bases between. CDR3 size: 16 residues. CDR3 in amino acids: CASSLSHLGGSYEQYF. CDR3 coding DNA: TGTGCCAGCAGTTTATCCCACCTAGGGGGATCCTACGAGCAGTACTTC.

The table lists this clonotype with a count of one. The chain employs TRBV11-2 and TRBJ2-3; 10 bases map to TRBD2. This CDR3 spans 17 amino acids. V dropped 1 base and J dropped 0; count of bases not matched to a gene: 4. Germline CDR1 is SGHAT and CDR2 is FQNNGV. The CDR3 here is CASSLGLAGASTDTQYF. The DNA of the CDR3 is TGTGCCAGCAGCTTAGGTCTAGCGGGGGCTAGCACAGATACGCAGTATTTT.

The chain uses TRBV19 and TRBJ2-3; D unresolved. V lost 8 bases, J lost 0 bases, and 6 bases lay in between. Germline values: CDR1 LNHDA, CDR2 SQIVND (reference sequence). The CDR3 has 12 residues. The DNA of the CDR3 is TGTGCCAGTGGTTTCAGCACAGATACGCAGTATTTT. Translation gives CASGFSTDTQYF.

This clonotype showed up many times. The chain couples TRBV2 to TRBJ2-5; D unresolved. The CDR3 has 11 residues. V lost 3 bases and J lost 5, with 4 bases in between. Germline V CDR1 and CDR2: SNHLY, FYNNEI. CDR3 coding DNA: TGTGCCAGCAGTGACTGGGAGACCCAGTACTTC. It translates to CASSDWETQYF.

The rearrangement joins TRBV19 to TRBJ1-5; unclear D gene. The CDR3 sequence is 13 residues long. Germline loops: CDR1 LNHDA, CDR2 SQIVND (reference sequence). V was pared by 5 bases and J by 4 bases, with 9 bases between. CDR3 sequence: CASSVTWNQPQHF. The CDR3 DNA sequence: TGTGCCAGTAGTGTGACCTGGAATCAGCCCCAGCATTTT.

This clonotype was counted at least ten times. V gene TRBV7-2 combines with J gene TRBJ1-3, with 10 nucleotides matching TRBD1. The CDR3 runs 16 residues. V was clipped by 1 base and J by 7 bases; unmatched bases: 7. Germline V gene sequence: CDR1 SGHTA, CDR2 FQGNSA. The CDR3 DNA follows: TGTGCCAGCAGCTTAGGGTTTCGACAGGGGGCGAACACCATATATTTT. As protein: CASSLGFRQGANTIYF.

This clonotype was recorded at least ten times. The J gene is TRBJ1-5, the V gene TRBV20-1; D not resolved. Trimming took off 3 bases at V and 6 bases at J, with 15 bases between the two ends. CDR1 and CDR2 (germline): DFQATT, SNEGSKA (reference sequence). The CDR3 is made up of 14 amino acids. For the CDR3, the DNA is TGCAGTGCTAGCGGTCAGGCCCCGAGTCAGCCCCAGCATTTT. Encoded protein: CSASGQAPSQPQHF.

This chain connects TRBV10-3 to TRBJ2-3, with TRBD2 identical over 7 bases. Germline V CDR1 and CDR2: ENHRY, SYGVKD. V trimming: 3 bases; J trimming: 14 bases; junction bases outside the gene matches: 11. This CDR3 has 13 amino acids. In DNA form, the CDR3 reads TGTGCCATCAGTGAATGGGTTTTTAGGGAGGGGTATTTT. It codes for CAISEWVFREGYF.

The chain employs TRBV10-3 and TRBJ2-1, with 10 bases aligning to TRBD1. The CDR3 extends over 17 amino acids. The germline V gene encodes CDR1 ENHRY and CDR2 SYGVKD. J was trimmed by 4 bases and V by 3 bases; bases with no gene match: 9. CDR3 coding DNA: TGTGCCATCAGTGACGGGGACAGGGGCAAATCTTACAATGAGCAGTTCTTC. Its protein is CAISDGDRGKSYNEQFF.

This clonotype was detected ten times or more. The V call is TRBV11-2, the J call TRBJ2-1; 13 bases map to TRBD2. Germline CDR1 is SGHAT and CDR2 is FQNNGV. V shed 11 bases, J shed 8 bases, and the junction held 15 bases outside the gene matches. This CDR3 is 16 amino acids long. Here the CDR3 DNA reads TGTGCCGGATCCCCCTCCGGGACTAGCGGGGCTTATGAGCAGTTCTTC. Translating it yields CAGSPSGTSGAYEQFF.

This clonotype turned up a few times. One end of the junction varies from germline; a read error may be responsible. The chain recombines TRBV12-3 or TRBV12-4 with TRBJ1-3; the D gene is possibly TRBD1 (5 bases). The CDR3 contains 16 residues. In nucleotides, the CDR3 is TGTGCCAGCAGTTTAGTGTACAGGTTCTCTGGAAACGCCATATATTTT. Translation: CASSLVYRFSGNAIYF.

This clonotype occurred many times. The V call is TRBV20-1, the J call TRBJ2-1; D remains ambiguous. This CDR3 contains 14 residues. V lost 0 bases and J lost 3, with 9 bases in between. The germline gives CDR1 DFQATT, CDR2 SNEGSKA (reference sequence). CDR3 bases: TGCAGTGCTAGAGAACATAGGCTCTACAATGAGCAGTTCTTC. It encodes CSAREHRLYNEQFF.

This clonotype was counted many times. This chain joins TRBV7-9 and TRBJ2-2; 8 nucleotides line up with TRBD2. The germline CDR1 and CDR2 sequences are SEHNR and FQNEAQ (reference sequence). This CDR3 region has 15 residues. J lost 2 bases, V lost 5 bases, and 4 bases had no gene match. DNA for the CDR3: TGTGCCAGCAGCCCGGGGGGGGTAAACACCGGGGAGCTGTTTTTT. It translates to CASSPGGVNTGELFF.

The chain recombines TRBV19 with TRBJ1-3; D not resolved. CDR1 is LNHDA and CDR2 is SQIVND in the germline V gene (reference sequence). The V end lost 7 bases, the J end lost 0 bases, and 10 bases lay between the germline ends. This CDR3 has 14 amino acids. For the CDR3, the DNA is TGTGCCAGTACAATCGGCCCCTCTGGAAACACCATATATTTT. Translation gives CASTIGPSGNTIYF.

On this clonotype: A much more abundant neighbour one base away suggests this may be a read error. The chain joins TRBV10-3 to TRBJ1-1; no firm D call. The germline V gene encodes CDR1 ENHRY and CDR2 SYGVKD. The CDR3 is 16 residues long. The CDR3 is CASSPPPWQLNTEASF. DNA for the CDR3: TGTGCCAGCAGCCCACCCCCTTGGCAGTTGAACACTGAAGCTTCCTTT.

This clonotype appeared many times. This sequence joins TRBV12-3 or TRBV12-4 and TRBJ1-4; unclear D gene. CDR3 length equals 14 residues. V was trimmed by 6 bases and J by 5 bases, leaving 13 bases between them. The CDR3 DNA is TGTGCCAGCAGGGCCGGGATCCAAAATGAAAAACTGTTTTTT. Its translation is CASRAGIQNEKLFF.

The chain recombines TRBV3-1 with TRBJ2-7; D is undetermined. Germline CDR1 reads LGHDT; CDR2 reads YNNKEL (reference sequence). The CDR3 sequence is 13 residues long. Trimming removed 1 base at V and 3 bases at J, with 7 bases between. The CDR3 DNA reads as TGTGCCAGCAGCCAAGGGGTCGTCTACGAGCAGTACTTC. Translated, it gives CASSQGVVYEQYF.

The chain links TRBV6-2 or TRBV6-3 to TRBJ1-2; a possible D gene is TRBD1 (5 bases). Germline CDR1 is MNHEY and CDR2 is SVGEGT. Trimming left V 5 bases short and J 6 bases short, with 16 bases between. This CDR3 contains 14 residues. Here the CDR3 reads CASSPYRDADGYTF. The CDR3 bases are TGTGCCAGCAGTCCTTACCGGGACGCCGATGGCTACACCTTC.

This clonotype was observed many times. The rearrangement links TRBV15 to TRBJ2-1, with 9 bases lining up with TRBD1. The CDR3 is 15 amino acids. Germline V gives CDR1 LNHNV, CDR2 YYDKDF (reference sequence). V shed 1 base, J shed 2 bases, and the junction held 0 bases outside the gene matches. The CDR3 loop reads CATSRGQGAYNEQFF. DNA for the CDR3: TGTGCCACCAGCAGAGGACAGGGGGCCTACAATGAGCAGTTCTTC.

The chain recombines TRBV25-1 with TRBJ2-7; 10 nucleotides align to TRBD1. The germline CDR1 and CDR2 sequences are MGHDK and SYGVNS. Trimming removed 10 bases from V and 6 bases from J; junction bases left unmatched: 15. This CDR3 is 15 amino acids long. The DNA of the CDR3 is TGTGCCAACAGCCTGTCGAGAGGACAGGGGGTCGAGCAGTACTTC. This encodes CANSLSRGQGVEQYF.

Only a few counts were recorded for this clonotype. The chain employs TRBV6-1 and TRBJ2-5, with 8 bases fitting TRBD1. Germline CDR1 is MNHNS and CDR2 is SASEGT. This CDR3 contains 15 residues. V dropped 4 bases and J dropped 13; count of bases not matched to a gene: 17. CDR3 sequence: CASSAPEQGVPGRYF. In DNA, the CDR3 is TGTGCCAGCAGTGCCCCGGAACAGGGGGTCCCAGGACGGTACTTC.

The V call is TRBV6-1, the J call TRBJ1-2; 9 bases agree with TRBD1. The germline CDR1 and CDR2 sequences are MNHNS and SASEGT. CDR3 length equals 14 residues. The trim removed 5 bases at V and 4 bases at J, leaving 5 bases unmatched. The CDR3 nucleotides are TGTGCCAGCAGTCGCGGGGACAGGGCCTATGGCTACACCTTC. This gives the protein CASSRGDRAYGYTF.

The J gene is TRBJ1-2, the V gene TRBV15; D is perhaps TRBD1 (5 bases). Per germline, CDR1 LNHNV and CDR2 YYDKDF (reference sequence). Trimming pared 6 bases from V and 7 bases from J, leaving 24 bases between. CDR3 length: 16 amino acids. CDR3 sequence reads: CATSWRRGVGLGGYTF. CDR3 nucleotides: TGTGCCACCAGTTGGCGGCGGGGGGTAGGGCTCGGTGGCTACACCTTC. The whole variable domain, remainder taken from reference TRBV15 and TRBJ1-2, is DAMVIQNPRYQVTQFGKPVTLSCSQTLNHNVMYWYQQKSSQAPKLLFHYYDKDFNNEADTPDNFQSRRPNTSFCFLDIRSPGLGDTAMYLCATSWRRGVGLGGYTFGSGTRLTVV.

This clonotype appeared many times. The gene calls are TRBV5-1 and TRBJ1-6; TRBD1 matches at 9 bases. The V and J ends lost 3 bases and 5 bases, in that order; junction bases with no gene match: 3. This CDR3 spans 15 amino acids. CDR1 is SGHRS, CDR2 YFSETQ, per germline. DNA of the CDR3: TGCGCCAGCAGCTCGACAGGGGGAAATAATTCACCCCTCCACTTT. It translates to CASSSTGGNNSPLHF.

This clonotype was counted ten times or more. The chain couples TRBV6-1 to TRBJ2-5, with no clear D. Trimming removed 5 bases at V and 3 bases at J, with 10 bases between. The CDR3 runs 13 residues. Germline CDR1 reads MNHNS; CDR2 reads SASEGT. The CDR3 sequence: CASSLGSKETQYF. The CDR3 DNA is TGTGCCAGCAGTCTCGGGTCGAAAGAGACCCAGTACTTC.

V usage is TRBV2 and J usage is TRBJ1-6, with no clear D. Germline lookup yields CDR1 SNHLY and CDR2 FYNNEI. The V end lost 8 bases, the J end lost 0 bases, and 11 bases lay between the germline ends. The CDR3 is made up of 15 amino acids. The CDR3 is CASQWASSYNSPLHF. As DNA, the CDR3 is TGTGCCAGCCAGTGGGCGAGCTCCTATAATTCACCCCTCCACTTT.

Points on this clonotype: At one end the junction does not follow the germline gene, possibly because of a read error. This chain's CDR3 is CSTRTGNGYTF. The CDR3 bases are TGCAGTACTAGGACAGGGAATGGCTACACCTTC. The chain carries TRBV20-1 and TRBJ1-2; 8 positions match TRBD1. The CDR3 spans 11 residues. Germline V gene sequence: CDR1 DFQATT, CDR2 SNEGSKA (reference sequence).

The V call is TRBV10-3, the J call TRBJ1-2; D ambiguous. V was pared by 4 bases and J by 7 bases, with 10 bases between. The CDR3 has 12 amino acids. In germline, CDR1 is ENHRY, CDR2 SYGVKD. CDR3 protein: CAISARQVGYTF. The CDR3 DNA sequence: TGTGCCATCAGTGCCCGGCAGGTTGGCTACACCTTC.

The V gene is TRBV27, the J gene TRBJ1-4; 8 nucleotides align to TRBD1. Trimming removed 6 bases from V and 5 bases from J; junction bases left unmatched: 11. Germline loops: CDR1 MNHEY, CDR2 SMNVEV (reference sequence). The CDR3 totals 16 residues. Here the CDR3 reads CASSRGQGKMNEKLFF. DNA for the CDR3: TGTGCCAGCAGCCGCGGACAGGGTAAGATGAATGAAAAACTGTTTTTT.

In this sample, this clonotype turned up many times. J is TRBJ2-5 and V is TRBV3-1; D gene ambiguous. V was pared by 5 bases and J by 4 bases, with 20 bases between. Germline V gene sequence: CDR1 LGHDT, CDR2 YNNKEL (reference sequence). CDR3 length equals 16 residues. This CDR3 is CASSISSMGSGETQYF. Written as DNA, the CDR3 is TGTGCCAGCAGCATTTCATCTATGGGGTCCGGAGAGACCCAGTACTTC.